The 20 T cell receptor beta chains presented below share a single source sample, sequenced in a study of shared clonotypes between healthy human individuals. Sequencing was performed with immunoSEQ multiplex PCR; in TCRdb, only in-frame clones are kept and a portion is missing. The table has approximately 2,300,000 clones, around 92% seen once. Sequencing was carried out using naive CD4+ T cells from PBMCs. Subset described: CD45RA+ positively selected. The source is a man aged 18 to 29 in good health. Some clones in this sample may be carry-over from other donors' samples.

J is TRBJ2-7 and V is TRBV7-2; D gene uncertain. The V gene lost 3 bases and the J gene lost 3 bases, with 24 bases spanning the gap. CDR1 SGHTA and CDR2 FQGNSA come from the germline V gene. The CDR3 spans 18 residues. The CDR3, as DNA: TGTGCCAGCAGCTTCCCTCCATCCGAGACACGTCCTCTCTACGAGCAGTACTTC. It encodes CASSFPPSETRPLYEQYF.

The rearrangement joins TRBV5-1 to TRBJ2-5, with D unclear. This CDR3 contains 13 residues. V dropped 3 bases and J dropped 2 bases, with 8 bases sitting between them. Germline V gene lookup returns CDR1 SGHRS and CDR2 YFSETQ. As DNA, the CDR3 is TGCGCCAGCAGCTCCATGCCACAAGAGACCCAGTACTTC. This translates into CASSSMPQETQYF.

This clone appeared a single time. This chain joins TRBV29-1 and TRBJ2-1; 12 nucleotides line up with TRBD2. V dropped 3 bases and J dropped 0; count of bases not matched to a gene: 6. Germline CDR1 reads SQVTM; CDR2 reads ANQGSEA. CDR3 size: 17 residues. The CDR3 loop is CSVDPPTSGSSYNEQFF. CDR3 in DNA: TGCAGCGTTGATCCCCCGACTAGCGGGAGCTCCTACAATGAGCAGTTCTTC.

The rearrangement uses TRBV28 and TRBJ1-5; D ambiguous. The CDR3 totals 14 residues. Germline loops: CDR1 MDHEN, CDR2 SYDVKM. Trimming took 5 bases from V and 4 from J, leaving 12 bases between them. The CDR3 sequence is CASSGPIKNQPQHF. The CDR3 bases are TGTGCCAGCAGTGGACCCATTAAAAATCAGCCCCAGCATTTT. The full variable domain, completed using reference TRBV28 and TRBJ1-5, is DVKVTQSSRYLVKRTGEKVFLECVQDMDHENMFWYRQDPGLGLRLIYFSYDVKMKEKGDIPEGYSVSREKKERFSLILESASTNQTSMYLCASSGPIKNQPQHFGDGTRLSIL.

The chain carries TRBV6-1 and TRBJ2-5; D possibly corresponds to TRBD1 (5 bases). The germline V gene has CDR1 MNHNS and CDR2 SASEGT. The CDR3 has 15 residues. V lost 2 bases and J 2 bases, leaving 12 bases between the germline ends. This CDR3 reads CASSEQGRLQETQYF. The CDR3, as DNA: TGTGCCAGCAGTGAACAGGGCAGATTACAAGAGACCCAGTACTTC.

The chain carries TRBV9 and TRBJ1-2; 8 nucleotides agree with TRBD1. The junction had 2 bases not matched to a gene; V was cut back by 0 bases and J by 4 bases. In germline, CDR1 is SGDLS, CDR2 YYNGEE. The CDR3 is made up of 14 amino acids. The CDR3 sequence: CASSVGDRIYGYTF. CDR3 nucleotide sequence: TGTGCCAGCAGCGTAGGGGACAGGATCTATGGCTACACCTTC.

The rearrangement links TRBV7-2 to TRBJ1-1; D is perhaps TRBD1 (5 bases). Germline CDR1 is SGHTA and CDR2 is FQGNSA. The V gene lost 1 base and the J gene lost 5 bases, with 14 bases spanning the gap. The CDR3 extends over 15 amino acids. CDR3: CASSLVSGARTEAFF. For the CDR3, the DNA is TGTGCCAGCAGCTTAGTTTCCGGGGCGCGAACTGAAGCTTTCTTT.

This clone was counted a single time. Other DNA sequences of this sample code for an identical CDR3. The V gene is TRBV20-1, the J gene TRBJ2-3; D gene unclear. The CDR3 covers 11 residues. The germline V gene encodes CDR1 DFQATT and CDR2 SNEGSKA (reference sequence). Deletions cut 5 bases from V and 4 bases from J, with 7 bases between. As DNA, the CDR3 is TGCAGTGCTGGTTCGGCAGATACGCAGTATTTT. As protein: CSAGSADTQYF.

Concerning this clone itself: Other DNA sequences in the sample encode the same CDR3. The chain uses TRBV2 and TRBJ2-5; TRBD2 aligns across 11 bases. V was clipped by 6 bases and J by 1 base; unmatched bases: 4. CDR3 length: 15 amino acids. Germline V gene data show CDR1 as SNHLY and CDR2 as FYNNEI. The CDR3 DNA sequence: TGTGCCAGCAGGGCCGGGACTAGCGGCCAAGAGACCCAGTACTTC. It codes for CASRAGTSGQETQYF. Together with reference TRBV2 and TRBJ2-5, the CDR3 gives the full variable domain: EPEVTQTPSHQVTQMGQEVILRCVPISNHLYFYWYRQILGQKVEFLVSFYNNEISEKSEIFDDQFSVERPDGSNFTLKIRSTKLEDSAMYFCASRAGTSGQETQYFGPGTRLLVL.

V usage is TRBV11-2 and J usage is TRBJ2-6; D perhaps matches TRBD2 (7 bases). Germline-derived CDR1 and CDR2 are SGHAT and FQNNGV. This CDR3 has 18 residues. Between the trimmed V and J ends, which lost 5 bases and 0 bases, there was a span of 17 bases. CDR3 residues: CASSPGGRESSGANVLTF. DNA for the CDR3: TGTGCCAGCAGCCCCGGGGGGCGGGAGAGCTCTGGGGCCAACGTCCTGACTTTC. The full variable domain, in which reference TRBV11-2 and TRBJ2-6 provide the parts outside the CDR3, is EAGVAQSPRYKIIEKRQSVAFWCNPISGHATLYWYQQILGQGPKLLIQFQNNGVVDDSQLPKDRFSAERLKGVDSTLKIQPAKLEDSAVYLCASSPGGRESSGANVLTFGAGSRLTVL.

The chain employs TRBV6-6 and TRBJ1-1; D unclear. Germline CDR1 is MNHNY and CDR2 is SVGAGI (reference sequence). Trimming removed 9 bases from V and 3 bases from J, with 14 bases in between. The length of the CDR3 is 13 residues. This CDR3 is CASTQDLYTEAFF. CDR3 nucleotides: TGTGCCAGTACCCAGGATCTGTACACTGAAGCTTTCTTT.

Worth noting for this clone: This CDR3 is also generated by other DNA sequences in the sample. This chain uses TRBV11-2 with TRBJ2-5; D remains ambiguous. Trimming stripped 1 base from V and 3 bases from J, with 3 bases between. The CDR3 is 12 amino acids. Germline V CDR1 and CDR2: SGHAT, FQNNGV. This chain's CDR3 is CASSLVEETQYF. The CDR3 DNA sequence: TGTGCCAGCAGCTTAGTCGAAGAGACCCAGTACTTC.

The chain uses TRBV6-5 and TRBJ1-5; the D gene is possibly TRBD1 (5 bases). V was cut by 6 bases and J by 0 bases, with 12 bases left in between. Germline values: CDR1 MNHEY, CDR2 SVGAGI. The CDR3 is 15 residues long. CDR3 bases: TGTGCCAGCAGATCCGACAGAAATAGCAATCAGCCCCAGCATTTT. It is translated as CASRSDRNSNQPQHF.

In regard to this clone: The sample holds other DNA sequences that translate to the same CDR3. This chain uses TRBV5-6 with TRBJ2-3, with no clear D. The germline V and J ends were trimmed by 1 base and 3 bases, with 6 bases remaining between them. Per the germline V gene, CDR1 is SGHDT and CDR2 is YYEEEE. The CDR3 runs 13 residues. The CDR3 bases are TGTGCCAGCAGCTTGCGGGTTACAGATACGCAGTATTTT. Translated: CASSLRVTDTQYF. The full variable domain, its missing parts supplied by reference TRBV5-6 and TRBJ2-3, is DAGVTQSPTHLIKTRGQQVTLRCSPKSGHDTVSWYQQALGQGPQFIFQYYEEEERQRGNFPDRFSGHQFPNYSSELNVNALLLGDSALYLCASSLRVTDTQYFGPGTRLTVL.

J is TRBJ1-1 and V is TRBV11-2; D unresolved. V lost 5 bases and J lost 10, with 17 bases in between. The length of the CDR3 is 13 residues. The germline CDR1 and CDR2 sequences are SGHAT and FQNNGV. The CDR3 nucleotides are TGTGCCAGCAGCCCAGCGGACGGAGTCGGAGCTTTCTTT. It codes for CASSPADGVGAFF.

The chain links TRBV5-1 to TRBJ2-1; TRBD2 matches 10 bases. J was trimmed by 3 bases and V by 4 bases; bases with no gene match: 7. Germline V lookup: CDR1 SGHRS, CDR2 YFSETQ. This CDR3 is 16 amino acids long. Written as DNA, the CDR3 is TGCGCCAGCAGCCCCAAGACTAGCGGGCGCTACAATGAGCAGTTCTTC. Its translation: CASSPKTSGRYNEQFF.

The chain employs TRBV4-3 and TRBJ2-3; 9 nucleotides align to TRBD1. After removal of 4 bases from V and 3 bases from J, the junction contained 11 bases not matched to a gene. The CDR3 extends over 17 amino acids. Germline V lookup: CDR1 LGHNA, CDR2 YSLEER. The CDR3 is CASSLLPGQGGTDTQYF. CDR3 DNA sequence: TGCGCCAGCAGCCTATTACCGGGACAGGGAGGGACAGATACGCAGTATTTT.

The chain recombines TRBV28 with TRBJ1-5, with 7 bases identical to TRBD1. V was clipped by 5 bases and J by 11 bases; unmatched bases: 9. Germline lookup yields CDR1 MDHEN and CDR2 SYDVKM. The CDR3 has 13 residues. DNA for the CDR3: TGTGCCAGCAGTCCCCCTAACAGGGGATCCCAGCATTTT. This encodes CASSPPNRGSQHF. The full variable domain, its missing parts supplied by reference TRBV28 and TRBJ1-5, is DVKVTQSSRYLVKRTGEKVFLECVQDMDHENMFWYRQDPGLGLRLIYFSYDVKMKEKGDIPEGYSVSREKKERFSLILESASTNQTSMYLCASSPPNRGSQHFGDGTRLSIL.

This chain uses TRBV6-1 with TRBJ2-7, with D perhaps matching TRBD1 (5 bases). The germline V gene encodes CDR1 MNHNS and CDR2 SASEGT. V was cut by 7 bases and J by 6 bases, with 22 bases left in between. The CDR3 totals 15 residues. Written as DNA, the CDR3 is TGTGCCAGCACCGGACACCGGGCCCCGACCTTCGAGCAGTACTTC. Protein sequence: CASTGHRAPTFEQYF.

This chain links TRBV9 with TRBJ2-1; perhaps TRBD2 as D (6 bases). Germline CDR1 SGDLS, CDR2 YYNGEE. V dropped 1 base and J dropped 3 bases, with 11 bases sitting between them. The CDR3 has 15 amino acids. DNA for the CDR3: TGTGCCAGCAGCGTAAGCGGAGGGAACTACAATGAGCAGTTCTTC. It yields the protein CASSVSGGNYNEQFF.